A selection of T cell receptor beta chains follows, all from one sample in a study of blood T cell repertoires in COVID-19. The table came from immunoSEQ multiplex PCR; TCRdb's copy has only in-frame clones and leaves some out. The table records approximately 98,000 clones, roughly 80% of them present only once. Specimen: peripheral blood. The source of these receptors is a woman of 80 years or more with acute or convalescent COVID-19. Each CDR3 is given with its conserved first and last residue. The order of the fields is clone size, J gene, D gene, CDR3 length, V gene, CDR3 protein, CDR3 DNA. The D gene is left open where the match is weak. Part of the rows lack a size; the others show once, few, many or a class for expanded clones.

>-|TRBJ1-2|TRBD1|15|TRBV5-6
CASSPWGTAYYGYTF
TGTGCCAGCAGCCCCTGGGGGACAGCTTACTATGGCTACACCTTC
>once|TRBJ2-5|TRBD2|16|TRBV5-4
CASSLDAGVFQETQYF
TGTGCCAGCAGCTTGGATGCGGGGGTCTTCCAAGAGACCCAGTACTTC
>-|TRBJ1-1|-|13|TRBV5-6
CASSLLWNTEAFF
TGTGCCAGCAGCTTGCTCTGGAACACTGAAGCTTTCTTT
>-|TRBJ1-5|-|13|TRBV4-3
CASSRDINQPQHF
TGCGCCAGCAGTCGGGACATTAATCAGCCCCAGCATTTT
>-|TRBJ2-1|TRBD2|14|TRBV11-3
CASSSGLAYNEQFF
TGTGCCAGCAGCTCTGGACTAGCGTATAATGAGCAGTTCTTC
>-|TRBJ2-1|-|16|TRBV7-6
CASSLARQGAGDEQFF
TGTGCCAGCAGCTTAGCGCGGCAGGGGGCGGGAGATGAGCAGTTCTTC
>-|TRBJ1-6|-|14|TRBV19
CASTSGLNNSPLHF
TGTGCCAGTACCTCGGGACTTAATAATTCACCCCTCCACTTT
>-|TRBJ2-1|-|12|TRBV2
CASKFQGNEQFF
TGTGCCAGCAAGTTTCAGGGAAATGAGCAGTTCTTC
>-|TRBJ2-2|-|16|TRBV11-2
CASSFGLTANTGELFF
TGTGCCAGCAGTTTCGGACTTACAGCGAACACCGGGGAGCTGTTTTTT
>-|TRBJ1-1|TRBD1|16|TRBV6-5
CASSYSGTGRNTEAFF
TGTGCCAGCAGTTACTCTGGGACAGGGCGGAACACTGAAGCTTTCTTT
>-|TRBJ1-6|-|13|TRBV18
CASSPGNNSPLHF
TGTGCCAGCTCACCCGGTAATAATTCACCCCTCCACTTT
>-|TRBJ1-1|TRBD1|13|TRBV24-1
CATSDRTGTEAFF
TGTGCCACCAGTGACCGGACAGGCACTGAAGCTTTCTTT
>-|TRBJ1-1|-|14|TRBV3-1/TRBV3-2
CASSPFGGNTEAFF
TGTGCCAGCAGCCCTTTCGGGGGGAACACTGAAGCTTTCTTT
>-|TRBJ2-1|TRBD2|15|TRBV15
CATSRALAGGNEQFF
TGTGCCACCAGCAGAGCCCTAGCGGGGGGGAATGAGCAGTTCTTC
>-|TRBJ1-2|-|13|TRBV6-1
CASSEGQGGGYTF
TGTGCCAGCAGTGAAGGACAAGGAGGTGGCTACACCTTC
>few|TRBJ2-2|-|15|TRBV6-2/TRBV6-3
CASSSQGGAIGELFF
TGTGCCAGCAGTTCCCAAGGGGGAGCAATCGGGGAGCTGTTTTTT
>-|TRBJ2-5|-|14|TRBV7-3
CASSPSGRQETQYF
TGTGCCAGCAGCCCGTCCGGGAGACAAGAGACCCAGTACTTC
>-|TRBJ1-5|TRBD1|15|TRBV19
CASSIDRGPNQPQHF
TGTGCCAGTAGTATAGACAGGGGGCCAAATCAGCCCCAGCATTTT
>-|TRBJ2-7|-|11|TRBV9
CASSSGDEQYF
TGTGCCAGCAGCTCGGGGGACGAGCAGTACTTC
>-|TRBJ1-3|-|15|TRBV5-5
CASSYGYTSGNTIYF
TGTGCCAGCAGTTATGGTTACACCTCTGGAAACACCATATATTTT
>-|TRBJ1-2|-|14|TRBV7-9
CASSEGPMEGGYTF
TGTGCCAGCAGCGAAGGCCCCATGGAGGGCGGCTACACCTTC
>few|TRBJ2-2|TRBD1|17|TRBV15
CATSRAPGQGNTGELFF
TGTGCCACCAGCAGGGCTCCGGGACAGGGGAACACCGGGGAGCTGTTTTTT
>once|TRBJ2-2|TRBD1|14|TRBV5-4
CASSLRQGFGELFF
TGTGCCAGCAGCTTGCGACAGGGGTTCGGGGAGCTGTTTTTT
>-|TRBJ1-2|TRBD1|13|TRBV10-1
CASSGQGSYGYTF
TGCGCCAGCAGTGGACAGGGTAGCTATGGCTACACCTTC
>-|TRBJ1-1|-|16|TRBV2
CASRSAHLGQNTEAFF
TGTGCCAGCAGGTCTGCGCACCTGGGGCAGAACACTGAAGCTTTCTTT
>-|TRBJ2-1|-|13|TRBV11-3
CASSLVQGGEQFF
TGTGCCAGCAGCTTAGTACAGGGCGGTGAGCAGTTCTTC
>few|TRBJ1-5|-|13|TRBV28
CASTLGGNQPQHF
TGTGCCAGCACCTTGGGGGGGAATCAGCCCCAGCATTTT
>once|TRBJ1-1|TRBD1|15|TRBV6-2/TRBV6-3
CASSSTGGAWTEAFF
TGTGCCAGCAGTTCGACAGGGGGCGCGTGGACTGAAGCTTTCTTT
>-|TRBJ1-2|-|14|TRBV7-2
CASSLDSNVRGYTF
TGTGCCAGCAGCTTGGACAGTAACGTTCGGGGCTACACCTTC
>-|TRBJ1-2|-|14|TRBV7-9
CASSLSAGTNGYTF
TGTGCCAGCAGCTTATCGGCAGGGACAAATGGCTACACCTTC
>-|TRBJ2-1|TRBD2|17|TRBV4-3
CASSQFLAGGSYNEQFF
TGCGCCAGCAGCCAATTTTTAGCGGGGGGGTCCTACAATGAGCAGTTCTTC
>few|TRBJ1-5|-|15|TRBV28
CASKGRQSLNQPQHF
TGTGCCAGCAAGGGCCGACAGTCTCTAAATCAGCCCCAGCATTTT
>-|TRBJ2-1|-|14|TRBV28
CASSSGSIYNEQFF
TGTGCCAGCAGTTCCGGGTCTATTTACAATGAGCAGTTCTTC
>-|TRBJ2-5|-|15|TRBV21-1
CASSKGLARQETQYF
TGTGCCAGCAGCAAAGGACTAGCGAGACAAGAGACCCAGTACTTC
>-|TRBJ2-3|TRBD1|16|TRBV19
CASSTGGPTPTDTQYF
TGTGCCAGTTCCACAGGGGGCCCTACTCCCACAGATACGCAGTATTTT
>-|TRBJ2-2|TRBD2|15|TRBV2
CASSGLAGNTGELFF
TGTGCCAGCAGTGGGCTAGCGGGGAACACCGGGGAGCTGTTTTTT
>-|TRBJ2-1|TRBD1|18|TRBV9
CASSGTFDRGRNYNEQFF
TGTGCCAGCAGCGGGACCTTCGACAGGGGGCGAAACTACAATGAGCAGTTCTTC
>-|TRBJ1-4|TRBD1|14|TRBV6-5
CASSYGDRGEKLFF
TGTGCCAGCAGTTACGGGGACAGGGGTGAAAAACTGTTTTTT
>-|TRBJ2-3|TRBD2|14|TRBV4-1
CASSQLAGVNTQYF
TGCGCCAGCAGCCAACTAGCGGGGGTGAATACGCAGTATTTT
>-|TRBJ1-5|TRBD1|14|TRBV28
CASSTQGANQPQHF
TGTGCCAGCAGCACACAGGGGGCCAATCAGCCCCAGCATTTT
>-|TRBJ1-2|-|13|TRBV2
CASSSSQTHGYTF
TGTGCCAGCAGCTCGAGCCAAACTCATGGCTACACCTTC
>-|TRBJ1-2|TRBD1|15|TRBV6-5
CASSFGQGRDYGYTF
TGTGCCAGCAGTTTCGGACAGGGTCGGGACTATGGCTACACCTTC
>-|TRBJ1-4|TRBD1|16|TRBV5-6
CASSLVGQGSNEKLFF
TGTGCCAGCAGCTTGGTGGGACAGGGGAGTAATGAAAAACTGTTTTTT
>-|TRBJ2-2|TRBD1|18|TRBV18
CASSPFLQDRGNTGELFF
TGTGCCAGCTCACCCTTCCTACAAGACAGGGGCAACACCGGGGAGCTGTTTTTT
>once|TRBJ2-3|TRBD1|16|TRBV5-6
CASSKRDRGSTDTQYF
TGTGCCAGCAGCAAAAGAGACAGGGGCAGCACAGATACGCAGTATTTT
>-|TRBJ1-1|TRBD1|15|TRBV28
CASSLGGTGDPEAFF
TGTGCCAGCAGTTTGGGGGGCACAGGGGACCCTGAAGCTTTCTTT